Listed below are T cell receptor beta chains from one sample, sequenced in a study of lymphopenia after photon versus proton radiotherapy. Sequencing was performed with immunoSEQ multiplex PCR; in TCRdb, only in-frame clones are kept and a portion is missing. Of over 3,000 clones in the sample, roughly two thirds were seen once. The sequencing here drew on peripheral blood, taken from a patient treated with proton-based radiotherapy. Receptors were obtained from an elderly man with esophageal cancer. CDR3s include the opening cysteine and the closing phenylalanine or tryptophan. A D gene is named only where the DNA matches it firmly. Clone size, where shown, is once, few, many, or a class for clones that have expanded.

>once|TRBV10-3|TRBJ2-7|TRBD1
TGTGCCATCAGTGAGTCGATGGACAGGGGCCACGAGCAGTACTTC
CAISESMDRGHEQYF
>-|TRBV11-3|TRBJ2-3|-
TGTGCCAGCAGCTTAGAGAGTCGGGTCGGTAATACGCAGTATTTT
CASSLESRVGNTQYF
>-|TRBV18|TRBJ1-1|-
TGTGCCAGCTCACCCCCGGGACATATTATGGGAGCTTTCTTT
CASSPPGHIMGAFF
>medium-sized|TRBV28|TRBJ1-5|TRBD1
TGTGCCAGCAGTTTGGGACAGGGGCATCAGCCCCAGCATTTT
CASSLGQGHQPQHF
>-|TRBV30|TRBJ1-1|-
TGTGCCTGGAGTGGTATAGTGGGCAGGGTCAACACTGAAGCTTTCTTT
CAWSGIVGRVNTEAFF
>-|TRBV11-3|TRBJ2-5|-
TGTGCCAGCAGCACCCGATGGGGGAAAGAGACCCAGTACTTC
CASSTRWGKETQYF
>-|TRBV7-3|TRBJ1-1|-
TGTGCCAGCAGCTTTCCAGGGTTGACTGAAGCTTTCTTT
CASSFPGLTEAFF
>-|TRBV19|TRBJ1-2|TRBD1
TGTGCCAGTAGTATTACAGGGGCCAACTATGGCTACACCTTC
CASSITGANYGYTF
>-|TRBV4-2|TRBJ1-3|TRBD1
TGTGCCAGCAGCCAAAAGATTCGGGACAGTTATGACACCATATATTTT
CASSQKIRDSYDTIYF
>-|TRBV19|TRBJ2-7|-
TGTGCCAGTAGTGAGGGTGTGTTAGACGAGCAGTACTTC
CASSEGVLDEQYF
>-|TRBV5-1|TRBJ1-1|TRBD1
TGCGCCAGCAGCTTGGTAAGGGGGCGGCAGGATAACACTGAAGCTTTCTTT
CASSLVRGRQDNTEAFF
>-|TRBV11-3|TRBJ1-1|TRBD1
TGTGCCAGCAGCATAACGGGACAGCCGAAGGTGAACACTGAAGCTTTCTTT
CASSITGQPKVNTEAFF
>-|TRBV7-3|TRBJ2-5|TRBD1
TGTGCCAGCAGCGCCTCAGATCCGGGACAGGTTGACGAGACCCAGTACTTC
CASSASDPGQVDETQYF
>-|TRBV5-1|TRBJ2-7|TRBD1
TGCGCCAGCAGCGGACAGGGTAGATCCTACGAGCAGTACTTC
CASSGQGRSYEQYF
>-|TRBV4-1|TRBJ2-3|-
TGCGCCAGCAGCCAAGGTGACGGGGCCAGCCCAACGCAGTATTTT
CASSQGDGASPTQYF
>-|TRBV13|TRBJ2-3|TRBD1
TGTGCCAGCAGCGACCGGGACAGGGGGCCGGATACGCAGTATTTT
CASSDRDRGPDTQYF
>-|TRBV27|TRBJ2-3|-
TGTGCCAGCAGTTCCCCTAGATACGATACGCAGTATTTT
CASSSPRYDTQYF
>few|TRBV7-3|TRBJ2-1|-
TGTGCCAGCAGCGCTGCGAAATCGTCCCCAAGGTTCTTC
CASSAAKSSPRFF
>large|TRBV6-5|TRBJ2-7|TRBD1
TGTGCCAGCAGTTTCGCCGGGACAGACTACGAGCAGTACTTC
CASSFAGTDYEQYF
>-|TRBV15|TRBJ2-7|TRBD2
TGTGCCACCAGCAGAGATATAGCTAGCGGTACAAGCTCCTACGAGCAGTACTTC
CATSRDIASGTSSYEQYF
>few|TRBV10-3|TRBJ2-3|TRBD2
TGTGCCATCCAAACTAGCGGGGGACAAGATACGCAGTATTTT
CAIQTSGGQDTQYF
>medium-sized|TRBV10-3|TRBJ2-4|TRBD1
TGTGCCATCAGTGAGTCCGACAGGGGGCACATTCAGTACTTC
CAISESDRGHIQYF
>-|TRBV6-6|TRBJ2-1|TRBD2
TGTGCCAGCAGTTACCTAGCGGGGGGGCACGGTGAGCAGTTCTTC
CASSYLAGGHGEQFF
>-|TRBV25-1|TRBJ1-1|-
TGTGCCAGCAGTGTCAGGGATAGGGCAGCTTTCTTT
CASSVRDRAAFF
>few|TRBV7-3|TRBJ2-3|TRBD2
TGTGCCAGCAGCGGGGGCCCTAGCGGGAGGGCCGGGGATACGCAGTATTTT
CASSGGPSGRAGDTQYF
>-|TRBV28|TRBJ1-5|-
TGTGCCAGCAGCTCACCTCCTGACAGACCCAATCAGCCCCAGCATTTT
CASSSPPDRPNQPQHF